This T cell receptor (beta chain) emerged from a study of graft-versus-host responses after intestinal transplantation. Study context: All of the recipients had induction that used anti-thymocyte globulin, then tacrolimus and steroids for roughly three years.

Trimming left V 5 bases short and J 1 base short, with 3 bases between. The CDR3 consists of 11 residues. The germline gives CDR1 SGHTA, CDR2 FQGNSA. Profiling relied on immunoSEQ multiplex PCR, and the TCRdb table lists in-frame clones only, not all of them. The sample has approximately 110,000 clones, over 85% seen once. Concerning this clone itself: The antigen is not known.

The chain recombines TRBV7-2 with TRBJ2-7; D remains ambiguous. The sequenced sample was unstimulated CD4+ T cells sorted from spleen or lymph node cells, obtained before transplant. This clonotype was obtained from a human donor who was the organ donor for an intestinal transplant. CDR3 in DNA: TGTGCCAGCAGCCTATCCTACGAGCAGTACTTC. Translating it yields CASSLSYEQYF.